The sequence of this T cell receptor beta chain was determined in a study of blood T cell repertoires in COVID-19. For the study at large: PBMCs, B-cell-depleted T cells, or T cells provided the cDNA or gDNA that made up the material.

Germline CDR1 MNHEY, CDR2 SMNVEV (reference sequence). The CDR3 loop spans 17 amino acids. Trimming took off 5 bases at V and 0 bases at J, with 14 bases between the two ends. A single count supports this clone. Measured with immunoSEQ multiplex PCR; TCRdb has only the in-frame clones, and not every one. The sample comprises fewer than 500,000 clones, 88% of which are singletons, and about 0.89% rests with the top ten. The study drew participants aged about 18 to 95 years from around 24 US areas. Each participant's cohort was designated according to participant-reported clinical history. The sample taken for sequencing was PBMCs or T cells enriched from blood (not recorded which). The chain joins TRBV27 to TRBJ1-6; a weak D match, TRBD1 (6 bases). This TCR derives from a woman aged 25 to 39 with acute COVID-19. The CDR3 bases are TGTGCCAGCAGTCTCCTCCGACAGGACTCCTATAATTCACCCCTCCACTTT. It codes for CASSLLRQDSYNSPLHF.